The 7 T cell receptor beta chains below were found in one sample sequenced in a study of vaccination and CD4 T cells after COVID-19. These receptors' targets are unknown. Treatment reported: approximately 11-day PBMC culture with coronavirus spike peptide pools or control peptides (ViraFEST assay). The study sequenced cultured CD4+ T cell DNA using the Oncomine TCR Beta short-read assay. TCRdb reprocessed the PCR reads via MiXCR and lists one record per CDR3 protein. Among roughly 15,000 distinct CDR3 sequences listed, 55% to 75% were seen once. Sequenced: CD4+ T cells from blood, cultured in vitro. Receptors were obtained from a human donor who had recovered from COVID-19.

This sequence joins TRBV6-1 and TRBJ1-6; TRBD1 might be the D (5 bases). The CDR3 loop spans 15 amino acids. Germline V lookup: CDR1 MNHNS, CDR2 SASEGT. Trimming shortened V by 7 bases and J by 0 bases, and 10 bases separated the two germline ends. CDR3 amino acids: CASTGVSSYNSPLHF. Written as DNA, the CDR3 is TGTGCCAGCACGGGGGTCAGCTCCTATAATTCACCCCTCCACTTT.

The V gene is TRBV6-5, the J gene TRBJ1-1, with D tentatively TRBD1 (5 bases). The V and J ends lost 2 bases and 4 bases respectively, with 8 bases between them. Germline-derived CDR1 and CDR2 are MNHEY and SVGAGI. The CDR3 consists of 13 residues. CDR3: CASSYEGITEAFF. CDR3 DNA sequence: TGTGCCAGCAGTTACGAGGGGATCACTGAAGCTTTCTTT.

V is TRBV21-1 and J is TRBJ2-1. TRBV21-1 is classified as a pseudogene. The CDR3 totals 12 residues. CDR3 amino acids: CASSNRYNEQFF. CDR3 DNA: TGTGCCAGCAGCAACAGGTACAATGAGCAGTTCTTC.

This clonotype is large (0.1 to 1%). The chain carries TRBV27 and TRBJ1-5; D uncertain. CDR3 size: 16 residues. Looked up from germline, CDR1 is MNHEY and CDR2 is SMNVEV (reference sequence). V lost 5 bases and J lost 2, with 16 bases in between. The CDR3 loop is CASSITATLGNQPQHF. CDR3 bases: TGTGCCAGCAGTATAACAGCTACCCTCGGCAATCAGCCCCAGCATTTT.

This clonotype was observed a handful of times. The CDR3 coding sequence is TGCAGTGCTAGAGAAGGGGACAGATATAATTCACCCCTCCACTTT. Translated: CSAREGDRYNSPLHF. This chain links TRBV20-1 with TRBJ1-6; 7 bases map to TRBD1. The trim removed 0 bases at V and 4 bases at J, leaving 3 bases unmatched. Germline lookup yields CDR1 DFQATT and CDR2 SNEGSKA (reference sequence). The CDR3 runs 15 residues.

The chain carries TRBV3-1 and TRBJ1-1; D is ambiguous. V was shortened by 5 bases and J by 6 bases, with 10 bases between the two germline ends. This CDR3 region has 12 residues. Germline assignment: CDR1 LGHDT and CDR2 YNNKEL (reference sequence). The CDR3 bases are TGTGCCAGCAGCAAGGGTTACGCTGAAGCTTTCTTT. Its translation is CASSKGYAEAFF.

The rearrangement links TRBV5-4 to TRBJ1-1, with D perhaps TRBD1 (6 bases). V lost 0 bases and J 3 bases, leaving 15 bases between the germline ends. CDR3 length: 16 residues. The germline V gene encodes CDR1 SGHNT and CDR2 YYREEE (reference sequence). CDR3 residues: CASSLGVGGADTEAFF. In DNA, the CDR3 is TGTGCCAGCAGCTTGGGTGTGGGGGGCGCGGACACTGAAGCTTTCTTT.